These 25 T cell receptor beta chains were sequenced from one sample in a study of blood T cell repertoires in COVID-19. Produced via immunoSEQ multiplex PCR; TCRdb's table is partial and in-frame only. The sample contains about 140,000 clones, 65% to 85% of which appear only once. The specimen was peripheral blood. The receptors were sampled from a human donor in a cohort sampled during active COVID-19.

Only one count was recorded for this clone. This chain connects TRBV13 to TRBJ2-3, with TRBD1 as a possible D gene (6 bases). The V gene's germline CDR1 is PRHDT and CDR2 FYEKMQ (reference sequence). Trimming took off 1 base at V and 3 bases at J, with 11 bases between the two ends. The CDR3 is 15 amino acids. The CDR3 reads CASSLVGRGTDTQYF. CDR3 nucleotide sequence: TGTGCCAGCAGCTTAGTCGGCAGGGGAACAGATACGCAGTATTTT.

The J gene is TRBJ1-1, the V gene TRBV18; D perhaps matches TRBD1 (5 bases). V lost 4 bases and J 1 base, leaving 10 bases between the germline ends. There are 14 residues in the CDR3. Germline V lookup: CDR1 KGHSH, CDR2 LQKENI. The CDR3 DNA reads TGTGCCAGCTCACGGATCGGGGGGAACACTGAAGCTTTCTTT. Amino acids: CASSRIGGNTEAFF.

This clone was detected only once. CDR3 DNA sequence: TGTGCCAGCAGCTTTACAGGGTTGGACGAGCAGTACTTC. Amino acids: CASSFTGLDEQYF. This chain joins TRBV11-2 and TRBJ2-7, with a tentative D call TRBD1 (6 bases). The V end was cut by 3 bases, the J end by 5 bases, with 11 bases between. Germline V gives CDR1 SGHAT, CDR2 FQNNGV. The CDR3 contains 13 residues.

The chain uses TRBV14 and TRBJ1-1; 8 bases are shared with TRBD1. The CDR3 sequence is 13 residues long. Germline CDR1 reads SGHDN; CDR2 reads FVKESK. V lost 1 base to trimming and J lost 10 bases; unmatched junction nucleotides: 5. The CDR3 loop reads CASSQVTGGTAFF. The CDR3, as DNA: TGTGCCAGCAGCCAAGTAACAGGGGGGACAGCTTTCTTT.

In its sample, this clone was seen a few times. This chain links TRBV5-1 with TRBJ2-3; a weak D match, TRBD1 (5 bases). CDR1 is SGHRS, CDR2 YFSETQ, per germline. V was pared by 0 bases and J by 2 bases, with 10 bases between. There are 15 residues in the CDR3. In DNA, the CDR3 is TGCGCCAGCAGCTTGGAAGGACAACACACAGATACGCAGTATTTT. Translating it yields CASSLEGQHTDTQYF. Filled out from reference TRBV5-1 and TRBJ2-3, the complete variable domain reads KAGVTQTPRYLIKTRGQQVTLSCSPISGHRSVSWYQQTPGQGLQFLFEYFSETQRNKGNFPGRFSGRQFSNSRSEMNVSTLELGDSALYLCASSLEGQHTDTQYFGPGTRLTVL.

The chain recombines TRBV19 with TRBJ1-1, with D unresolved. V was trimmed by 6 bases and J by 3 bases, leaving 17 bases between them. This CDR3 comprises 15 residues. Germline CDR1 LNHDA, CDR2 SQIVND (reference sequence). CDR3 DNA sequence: TGTGCCAGTAGGGTTAACGCAGGCCCACACACTGAAGCTTTCTTT. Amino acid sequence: CASRVNAGPHTEAFF.

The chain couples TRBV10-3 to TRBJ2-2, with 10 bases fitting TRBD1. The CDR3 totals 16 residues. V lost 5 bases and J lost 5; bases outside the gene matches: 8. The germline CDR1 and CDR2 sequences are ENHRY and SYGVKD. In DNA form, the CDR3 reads TGTGCCATCAGTTCCCTTGGGACAGGGGAAACCGGGGAGCTGTTTTTT. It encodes CAISSLGTGETGELFF.

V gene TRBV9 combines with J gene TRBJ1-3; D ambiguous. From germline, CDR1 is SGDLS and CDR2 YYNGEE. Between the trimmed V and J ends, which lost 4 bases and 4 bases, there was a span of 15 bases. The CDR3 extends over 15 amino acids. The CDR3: CASSPWRVAGNTIYF. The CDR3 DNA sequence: TGTGCCAGCAGCCCCTGGAGGGTAGCAGGAAACACCATATATTTT.

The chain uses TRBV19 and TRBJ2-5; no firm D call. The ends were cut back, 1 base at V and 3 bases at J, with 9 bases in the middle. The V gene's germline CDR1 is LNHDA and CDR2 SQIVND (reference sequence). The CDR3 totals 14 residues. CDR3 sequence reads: CASSIGRLKETQYF. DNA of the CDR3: TGTGCCAGTAGTATAGGGCGACTTAAAGAGACCCAGTACTTC.

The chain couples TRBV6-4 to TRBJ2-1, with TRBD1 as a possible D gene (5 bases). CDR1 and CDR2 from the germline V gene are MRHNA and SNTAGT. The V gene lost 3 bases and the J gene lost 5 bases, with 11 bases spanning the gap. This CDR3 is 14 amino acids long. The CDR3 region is CASSEQGLHNEQFF. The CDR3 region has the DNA TGTGCCAGCAGTGAGCAGGGTTTGCACAATGAGCAGTTCTTC.

The CDR3 DNA sequence: TGTGCCACCAGCAGAGCGGGGAGCTATGGCTACACCTTC. It codes for CATSRAGSYGYTF. The V call is TRBV15, the J call TRBJ1-2; D unresolved. The ends were cut back, 1 base at V and 4 bases at J, with 7 bases in the middle. The CDR3 has 13 amino acids. The germline gives CDR1 LNHNV, CDR2 YYDKDF (reference sequence). Looking up the rest from reference TRBV15 and TRBJ1-2 gives the full variable domain: DAMVIQNPRYQVTQFGKPVTLSCSQTLNHNVMYWYQQKSSQAPKLLFHYYDKDFNNEADTPDNFQSRRPNTSFCFLDIRSPGLGDTAMYLCATSRAGSYGYTFGSGTRLTVV.

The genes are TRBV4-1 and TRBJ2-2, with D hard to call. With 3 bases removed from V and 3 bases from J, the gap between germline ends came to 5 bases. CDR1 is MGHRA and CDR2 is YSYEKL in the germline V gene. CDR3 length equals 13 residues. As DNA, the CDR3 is TGCGCCAGCAGCCATCCATACACCGGGGAGCTGTTTTTT. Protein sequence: CASSHPYTGELFF.

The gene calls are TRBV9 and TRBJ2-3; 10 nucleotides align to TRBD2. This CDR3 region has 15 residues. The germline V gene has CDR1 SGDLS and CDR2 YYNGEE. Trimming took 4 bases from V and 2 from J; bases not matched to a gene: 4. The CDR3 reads CASSLTSGDTDTQYF. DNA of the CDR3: TGTGCCAGCAGCCTTACTAGCGGGGACACAGATACGCAGTATTTT.

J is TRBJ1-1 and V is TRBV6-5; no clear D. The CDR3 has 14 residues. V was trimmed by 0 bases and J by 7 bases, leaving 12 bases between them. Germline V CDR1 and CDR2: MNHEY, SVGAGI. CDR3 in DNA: TGTGCCAGCAGTTACTCGAGATTTAACGGTGAAGCTTTCTTT. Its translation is CASSYSRFNGEAFF.

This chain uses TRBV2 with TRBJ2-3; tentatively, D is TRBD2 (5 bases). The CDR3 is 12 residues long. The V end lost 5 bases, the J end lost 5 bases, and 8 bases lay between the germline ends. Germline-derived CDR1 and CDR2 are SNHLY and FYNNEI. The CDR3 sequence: CASSRTGDTQYF. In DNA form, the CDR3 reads TGTGCCAGCAGTCGGACTGGAGATACGCAGTATTTT.

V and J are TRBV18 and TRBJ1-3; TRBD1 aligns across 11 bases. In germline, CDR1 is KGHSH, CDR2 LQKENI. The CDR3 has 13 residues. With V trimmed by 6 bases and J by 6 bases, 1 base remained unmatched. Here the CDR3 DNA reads TGTGCCAGCTCGGGACAGGGGGAAAACACCATATATTTT. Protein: CASSGQGENTIYF.

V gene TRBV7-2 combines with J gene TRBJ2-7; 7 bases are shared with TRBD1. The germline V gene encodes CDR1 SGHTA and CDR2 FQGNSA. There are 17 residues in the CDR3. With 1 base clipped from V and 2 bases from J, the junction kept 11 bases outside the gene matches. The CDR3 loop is CASSLGMGQTNAYEQYF. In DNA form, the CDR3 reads TGTGCCAGCAGCTTAGGTATGGGACAGACGAATGCCTACGAGCAGTACTTC.

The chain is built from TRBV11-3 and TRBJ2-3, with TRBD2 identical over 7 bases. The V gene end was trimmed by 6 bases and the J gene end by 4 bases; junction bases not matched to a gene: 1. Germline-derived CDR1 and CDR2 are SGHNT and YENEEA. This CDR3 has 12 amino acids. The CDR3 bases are TGTGCCAGCAGTCGGGGGGCAGATACGCAGTATTTT. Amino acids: CASSRGADTQYF.

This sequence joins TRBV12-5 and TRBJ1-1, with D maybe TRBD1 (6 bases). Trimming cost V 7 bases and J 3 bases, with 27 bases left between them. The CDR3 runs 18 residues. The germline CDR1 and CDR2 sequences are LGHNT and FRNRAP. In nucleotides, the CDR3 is TGTGCTAGTGTCCGGCCGGGACACATCCTAAAGGGGGACACTGAAGCTTTCTTT. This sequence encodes CASVRPGHILKGDTEAFF.

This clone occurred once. CDR3 DNA sequence: TGTGCCAGTAGTATTGGCGGGAGCCCCCCCACGGGGGATACGCAGTATTTT. This encodes CASSIGGSPPTGDTQYF. J is TRBJ2-3 and V is TRBV19; 7 bases are shared with TRBD2. Germline loops: CDR1 LNHDA, CDR2 SQIVND (reference sequence). The V and J ends lost 3 bases and 6 bases, in that order; junction bases with no gene match: 15. CDR3 length equals 17 residues.

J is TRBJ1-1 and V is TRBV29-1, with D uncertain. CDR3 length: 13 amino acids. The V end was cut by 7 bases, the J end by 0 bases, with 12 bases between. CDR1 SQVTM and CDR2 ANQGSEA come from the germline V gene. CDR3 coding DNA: TGCAGCGCCCGGACTCAGATGAACACTGAAGCTTTCTTT. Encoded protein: CSARTQMNTEAFF.

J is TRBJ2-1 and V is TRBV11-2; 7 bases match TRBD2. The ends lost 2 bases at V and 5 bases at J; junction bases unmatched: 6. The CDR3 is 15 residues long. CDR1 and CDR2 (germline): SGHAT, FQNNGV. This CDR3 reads CASSLLWGGNNEQFF. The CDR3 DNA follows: TGTGCCAGCAGCTTATTGTGGGGGGGGAACAATGAGCAGTTCTTC.

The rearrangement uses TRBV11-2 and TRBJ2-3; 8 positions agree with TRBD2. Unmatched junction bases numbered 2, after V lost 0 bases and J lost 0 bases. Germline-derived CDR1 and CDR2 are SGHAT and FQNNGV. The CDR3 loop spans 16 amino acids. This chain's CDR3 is CASSLDAGGSTDTQYF. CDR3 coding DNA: TGTGCCAGCAGCTTAGATGCGGGGGGTAGCACAGATACGCAGTATTTT.

CDR3 in amino acids: CASREQGPASGNTIYF. CDR3 bases: TGTGCCAGCAGGGAACAGGGGCCTGCATCTGGAAACACCATATATTTT. The chain is built from TRBV2 and TRBJ1-3; 7 bases agree with TRBD1. CDR3 size: 16 residues. Looked up from germline, CDR1 is SNHLY and CDR2 is FYNNEI. J lost 1 base, V lost 6 bases, and 9 bases had no gene match. Based on the CDR3 plus reference TRBV2 and TRBJ1-3, the full variable domain is EPEVTQTPSHQVTQMGQEVILRCVPISNHLYFYWYRQILGQKVEFLVSFYNNEISEKSEIFDDQFSVERPDGSNFTLKIRSTKLEDSAMYFCASREQGPASGNTIYFGEGSWLTVV.

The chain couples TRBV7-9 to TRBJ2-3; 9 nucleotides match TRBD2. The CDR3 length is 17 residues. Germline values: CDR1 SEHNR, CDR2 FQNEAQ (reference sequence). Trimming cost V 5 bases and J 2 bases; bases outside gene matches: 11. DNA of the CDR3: TGTGCCAGCAGCCCGGCGCGGGGGGGCGTTATCACAGATACGCAGTATTTT. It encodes CASSPARGGVITDTQYF.